These 29 T cell receptor beta chains originate from one sample sequenced in a study of human T cells and chemical hapten exposure. TCRdb analysed the RACE reads with MiXCR anew, one entry per CDR3 protein. The table records roughly 51,000 distinct CDR3 sequences, more than 7.5% of them present only once. Described time point: pre-sensitization, week 0. The treatment here: therapeutic diphenylcyclopropenone sensitization with weekly scalp DPC. The input for sequencing was whole blood, taken in connection with sensitization to the hapten diphenylcyclopropenone (DPC). The receptors here all came from a man aged 35 to 55 with alopecia areata. Some clones in this sample may be carry-over from other donors' samples.

This clonotype was detected many times. The chain uses TRBV27 and TRBJ2-7; 10 nucleotides line up with TRBD1. The junction had 7 bases not matched to a gene; V was cut back by 6 bases and J by 2 bases. Germline V gene lookup returns CDR1 MNHEY and CDR2 SMNVEV (reference sequence). The CDR3 covers 15 residues. In DNA, the CDR3 is TGTGCCAGCAGAAGAGGGACAGGGGACACCTACGAGCAGTACTTC. Protein product: CASRRGTGDTYEQYF.

This clonotype was seen ten or more times. The CDR3, as DNA: TGTGCCAGCAGTACTAGACAGGGGCCGGGTGTTAACACTGAAGCTTTCTTT. Translated, it gives CASSTRQGPGVNTEAFF. This chain links TRBV12-3 or TRBV12-4 with TRBJ1-1; 8 bases are a match to TRBD1. The V and J ends lost 5 bases and 2 bases, in that order; junction bases with no gene match: 13. This CDR3 contains 17 residues.

This clonotype has more than one count but fewer than ten. The rearrangement joins TRBV5-5 to TRBJ1-1; D not resolved. This CDR3 is built from 14 residues. Trimming shortened V by 0 bases and J by 1 base, and 7 bases separated the two germline ends. Germline V gene lookup returns CDR1 SGHKS and CDR2 YYEKEE (reference sequence). CDR3 sequence (DNA): TGTGCCAGCAGCTTGGCCGATCCGAACACTGAAGCTTTCTTT. Protein sequence: CASSLADPNTEAFF.

In this sample, this clonotype turned up a few times. The chain joins TRBV28 to TRBJ2-7, with TRBD2 as a possible D gene (5 bases). The CDR3 spans 12 residues. Germline values: CDR1 MDHEN, CDR2 SYDVKM. V lost 6 bases and J 2 bases, leaving 8 bases between the germline ends. CDR3 residues: CASSLAPYEQYF. The CDR3, as DNA: TGTGCCAGCAGCCTAGCCCCCTACGAGCAGTACTTC.

V and J are TRBV28 and TRBJ2-1; D gene uncertain. This CDR3 contains 15 residues. The ends were cut back, 2 bases at V and 0 bases at J, with 8 bases in the middle. The germline gives CDR1 MDHEN, CDR2 SYDVKM. In DNA form, the CDR3 reads TGTGCCAGCAGTTTACCGACCGGCTCCTACAATGAGCAGTTCTTC. It translates to CASSLPTGSYNEQFF. The complete variable domain, with remaining parts taken from reference TRBV28 and TRBJ2-1, reads DVKVTQSSRYLVKRTGEKVFLECVQDMDHENMFWYRQDPGLGLRLIYFSYDVKMKEKGDIPEGYSVSREKKERFSLILESASTNQTSMYLCASSLPTGSYNEQFFGPGTRLTVL.

This clonotype was counted a few times. This sequence joins TRBV7-2 and TRBJ2-1; D possibly corresponds to TRBD2 (7 bases). The V and J ends lost 5 bases and 3 bases respectively, with 23 bases between them. Germline V gene data show CDR1 as SGHTA and CDR2 as FQGNSA. CDR3 length: 18 amino acids. The CDR3 region is CASSLRTLGGAVYNEQFF. The CDR3 DNA reads TGTGCCAGCAGCCTTAGGACCCTGGGGGGGGCCGTCTACAATGAGCAGTTCTTC.

This clonotype was counted between two and nine times. The chain uses TRBV20-1 and TRBJ2-7; D possibly matches TRBD1 or TRBD2 (5 bases each). Germline V gives CDR1 DFQATT, CDR2 SNEGSKA (reference sequence). The germline V and J ends were trimmed by 3 bases and 0 bases, with 18 bases remaining between them. CDR3 size: 16 residues. The CDR3 region is CSASLGRGRSSYEQYF. The CDR3 DNA reads TGCAGTGCTAGTTTGGGACGAGGAAGAAGCTCCTACGAGCAGTACTTC.

This sequence joins TRBV19 and TRBJ2-7; weak D call: TRBD2 (6 bases). The CDR3 covers 15 residues. The germline V gene encodes CDR1 LNHDA and CDR2 SQIVND (reference sequence). The V end was cut by 5 bases, the J end by 3 bases, with 17 bases between. Here the CDR3 DNA reads TGTGCCAGTAGTCCACGAACGGGACTCCTCTACGAGCAGTACTTC. Protein: CASSPRTGLLYEQYF.

This clonotype has a handful of counts. CDR3 coding DNA: TGTGCCAGCAGCCAAGGGGGCCAAGCTTTCTTT. Its protein is CASSQGGQAFF. This rearrangement joins TRBV3-1 to TRBJ1-1, with D maybe TRBD1 (5 bases). This CDR3 spans 11 amino acids. Between the trimmed V and J ends, which lost 1 base and 9 bases, there was a span of 6 bases. Germline V gives CDR1 LGHDT, CDR2 YNNKEL (reference sequence).

The table lists this clonotype with many counts. The rearrangement joins TRBV6-6 to TRBJ2-6; TRBD1 is a possible D gene (5 bases). This CDR3 comprises 17 residues. CDR1 is MNHNY and CDR2 is SVGAGI in the germline V gene (reference sequence). V lost 2 bases, J lost 0 bases, and 11 bases lay in between. The CDR3 DNA follows: TGTGCCAGCAGTTACGGCCAGGGAAACTCTGGGGCCAACGTCCTGACTTTC. As protein: CASSYGQGNSGANVLTF.

This clonotype showed up just a few times. The V call is TRBV6-1, the J call TRBJ2-3; D is unresolved. CDR1 is MNHNS, CDR2 SASEGT, per germline. CDR3 length: 14 amino acids. Trimming left V 0 bases short and J 4 bases short, with 8 bases between. In DNA form, the CDR3 reads TGTGCCAGCAGTGAAGCGGGTGGCTCAGATACGCAGTATTTT. Translated: CASSEAGGSDTQYF.

This chain uses TRBV28 with TRBJ2-5; 7 bases map to TRBD1. Germline assignment: CDR1 MDHEN and CDR2 SYDVKM. The CDR3 length is 13 residues. J gave up 1 base and V 5 bases, and 1 base lay outside the gene matches. CDR3 region: CASSGTVQETQYF. CDR3 nucleotides: TGTGCCAGCAGTGGGACAGTCCAAGAGACCCAGTACTTC.

The chain uses TRBV4-2 and TRBJ1-4, with 8 bases that match TRBD1. The V segment lost 0 bases and the J segment 7 bases; nucleotides outside the gene matches: 7. The CDR3 spans 16 residues. In germline, CDR1 is LGHNA, CDR2 YNFKEQ. The CDR3 sequence is CASSQDTGQGGEKLFF. CDR3 nucleotides: TGTGCCAGCAGCCAAGATACCGGACAGGGAGGTGAAAAACTGTTTTTT.

This clonotype was seen only a few times. The chain joins TRBV7-2 to TRBJ2-1, with no clear D. The germline V gene encodes CDR1 SGHTA and CDR2 FQGNSA. Trimming removed 3 bases from V and 10 bases from J, with 13 bases in between. The CDR3 has 13 residues. The CDR3 coding sequence is TGTGCCAGCAGCTTGGTAGAAGGCGGAGAGCAGTTCTTC. Translation: CASSLVEGGEQFF.

V usage is TRBV12-3 or TRBV12-4 and J usage is TRBJ2-7, with 10 bases aligning to TRBD2. This CDR3 is 14 amino acids long. Trimming removed 6 bases from V and 3 bases from J; junction bases left unmatched: 5. CDR3 sequence: CASSSGTSVYEQYF. In DNA form, the CDR3 reads TGTGCCAGCAGCTCCGGGACTAGCGTCTACGAGCAGTACTTC.

The chain carries TRBV7-2 and TRBJ2-1; 12 bases are shared with TRBD2. The CDR3 spans 16 residues. Germline V gene lookup returns CDR1 SGHTA and CDR2 FQGNSA. Trimming at V came to 5 bases and at J to 4 bases, leaving 6 bases not matched to a gene. This chain's CDR3 is CASSIRLAGAYNEQFF. CDR3 DNA sequence: TGTGCCAGCAGCATACGACTAGCGGGAGCGTACAATGAGCAGTTCTTC.

This clonotype occurred many times. The gene calls are TRBV20-1 and TRBJ2-1, with 8 bases aligning to TRBD1. V was pared by 0 bases and J by 8 bases, with 6 bases of the junction left unmatched. The CDR3 covers 14 residues. Germline values: CDR1 DFQATT, CDR2 SNEGSKA (reference sequence). The CDR3 loop is CSARDPDRDDEQFF. The DNA of the CDR3 is TGCAGTGCTAGAGACCCGGACAGGGACGATGAGCAGTTCTTC.

The chain joins TRBV28 to TRBJ2-1; 9 bases line up with TRBD2. This CDR3 comprises 17 residues. From germline, CDR1 is MDHEN and CDR2 SYDVKM. V shed 2 bases and J 13 bases; nucleotides not matched to a gene: 18. CDR3 DNA sequence: TGTGCCAGCAGTTTAATCACGGGACTAGCTTTGAAGGATTTCCAGTTCTTC. It is translated as CASSLITGLALKDFQFF.

Ten or more counts support this clonotype. The rearrangement links TRBV2 to TRBJ2-5, with 7 bases that match TRBD1. CDR1 is SNHLY, CDR2 FYNNEI, per germline. CDR3 size: 12 residues. V lost 10 bases to trimming and J lost 4 bases; unmatched junction nucleotides: 6. Here the CDR3 reads CATRQGSETQYF. CDR3 sequence (DNA): TGTGCCACCAGACAGGGCTCAGAGACCCAGTACTTC.

This clonotype was counted many times. V and J are TRBV7-8 and TRBJ2-1, with 9 bases fitting TRBD2. Germline values: CDR1 SGHVS, CDR2 FQNEAQ. J gave up 1 base and V 1 base, and 14 bases lay outside the gene matches. The CDR3 is 20 amino acids. The CDR3 DNA is TGTGCCAGCAGCTTAGAAGGCGGGACTAGCCGGAGAAGGTCCTACAATGAGCAGTTCTTC. It specifies CASSLEGGTSRRRSYNEQFF.

This clonotype was counted only a few times. The chain is built from TRBV20-1 and TRBJ2-2, with 9 bases fitting TRBD1. CDR3 length: 15 residues. J was trimmed by 7 bases and V by 0 bases; bases with no gene match: 6. The germline V gene encodes CDR1 DFQATT and CDR2 SNEGSKA (reference sequence). The CDR3 DNA reads as TGCAGTGCTAGAGAAGGGGACAGGGCCATCGGGGAGCTGTTTTTT. This translates into CSAREGDRAIGELFF.

The J gene is TRBJ2-1, the V gene TRBV7-2, with D unresolved. With 6 bases removed from V and 6 bases from J, the gap between germline ends came to 12 bases. Germline-derived CDR1 and CDR2 are SGHTA and FQGNSA. The CDR3 totals 13 residues. The CDR3 coding sequence is TGTGCCAGCAGGTTGACTTCACTCAATGAGCAGTTCTTC. Residues: CASRLTSLNEQFF.

In the case of this clonotype: One end of the junction is discordant with germline, which a read error may explain. V and J are TRBV4-1 and TRBJ1-2; no firm D call. Germline V CDR1 and CDR2: MGHRA, YSYEKL. The length of the CDR3 is 14 residues. As DNA, the CDR3 is TGCGCCAGCAGACAAGATGGAGATCACTATGGCTACACCTTC. This gives the protein CASRQDGDHYGYTF.

The V and J genes are TRBV5-1 and TRBJ2-3; TRBD1 matches 8 bases. CDR3 length: 15 residues. Germline assignment: CDR1 SGHRS and CDR2 YFSETQ. V was pared by 5 bases and J by 1 base, with 6 bases of the junction left unmatched. CDR3 amino acids: CASRMMDRGTDTQYF. The DNA of the CDR3 is TGCGCCAGCAGAATGATGGACAGGGGCACAGATACGCAGTATTTT.

On this clonotype: The conserved closing phenylalanine or tryptophan is absent in this CDR3, likely reflecting a read error. The genes are TRBV6-2 or TRBV6-3 and TRBJ2-2; possibly TRBD2 for D (5 bases). V lost 4 bases to trimming and J lost 7 bases, with 16 bases between them. CDR1 MNHEY and CDR2 SVGEGT come from the germline V gene. The CDR3 runs 15 residues. CDR3 sequence reads: CASSLWAPRDGELFS. The CDR3 coding sequence is TGTGCCAGCAGTTTGTGGGCACCACGGGACGGGGAGCTGTTTTCT.

This sequence joins TRBV4-2 and TRBJ1-6; D might be TRBD1 (6 bases). This CDR3 has 15 amino acids. Germline loops: CDR1 LGHNA, CDR2 YNFKEQ. Trimming removed 4 bases at V and 5 bases at J, with 12 bases between. The CDR3 sequence: CASSLEQGNNSPLHF. In DNA form, the CDR3 reads TGTGCCAGCAGCCTCGAACAGGGAAATAATTCACCCCTCCACTTT.

This clonotype was recorded many times. This chain links TRBV11-2 with TRBJ2-7; D ambiguous. This CDR3 contains 15 residues. Per the germline V gene, CDR1 is SGHAT and CDR2 is FQNNGV. Trimming pared 0 bases from V and 3 bases from J, leaving 12 bases between. In DNA form, the CDR3 reads TGTGCCAGCAGCTTAGATTCCAAGTCGGGCTACGAGCAGTACTTC. It encodes CASSLDSKSGYEQYF. Using reference TRBV11-2 and TRBJ2-7 for the parts outside the CDR3, the full variable domain is EAGVAQSPRYKIIEKRQSVAFWCNPISGHATLYWYQQILGQGPKLLIQFQNNGVVDDSQLPKDRFSAERLKGVDSTLKIQPAKLEDSAVYLCASSLDSKSGYEQYFGPGTRLTVT.

This clonotype was counted between two and nine times. The rearrangement links TRBV6-5 to TRBJ2-2; D remains unclear. Deletions cut 0 bases from V and 0 bases from J, with 5 bases between. CDR3 length: 15 amino acids. Germline CDR1 is MNHEY and CDR2 is SVGAGI. CDR3 sequence (DNA): TGTGCCAGCAGTTACTCGACGGCGAACACCGGGGAGCTGTTTTTT. Encoded protein: CASSYSTANTGELFF.

This clonotype was counted at least ten times. The chain is built from TRBV20-1 and TRBJ2-3; possible D gene TRBD2, 6 bases. The CDR3 spans 14 residues. The V gene's germline CDR1 is DFQATT and CDR2 SNEGSKA (reference sequence). The V and J ends lost 6 bases and 0 bases respectively, with 13 bases between them. CDR3 protein: CSATSGTSTDTQYF. The CDR3 DNA follows: TGCAGTGCCACCTCCGGGACTAGCACAGATACGCAGTATTTT.